These 12 T cell receptor beta chains were all obtained from the same sample, sequenced in a study of low-dose radiotherapy and immunotherapy resistance in tumors. Time point meaning: after trial treatment. The treatment: LDRT plus nivolumab, ipilimumab, low-dose cyclophosphamide and aspirin (RACIN trial). First-strand cDNA used TRAV- and TRBV-specific primers, covering alpha and beta chains. It was with a constant-region primer and a V-primer adapter that TCRs were amplified over about 20 PCR cycles. TCRdb fed the reads into MiXCR, producing one record per CDR3 protein. Of approximately 100,000 distinct CDR3 sequences in the sample, less than 25% are singletons; the top ten hold roughly 4.3%. The sample in question was PBMCs, obtained after low-dose radiotherapy plus immunotherapy. The receptors derive from a male donor with prostate cancer.

This clonotype was detected many times. The chain combines TRBV29-1 with TRBJ1-5; 7 bases fit TRBD1. This CDR3 is built from 13 residues. From germline, CDR1 is SQVTM and CDR2 ANQGSEA. CDR3 amino acids: CSVTGTANQPQHF. For the CDR3, the DNA is TGCAGTGTTACCGGGACAGCAAATCAGCCCCAGCATTTT.

This clonotype was counted at least ten times. This rearrangement joins TRBV7-3 to TRBJ1-2, with 9 positions matching TRBD1. CDR3 size: 14 residues. Per the germline V gene, CDR1 is SGHTA and CDR2 is FQGTGA. V shed 5 bases and J 6 bases; nucleotides not matched to a gene: 7. The CDR3, as DNA: TGTGCCAGCAGCCGTACAGGGGGCGCGGATGGCTACACCTTC. This encodes CASSRTGGADGYTF.

This clonotype was counted at least ten times. This rearrangement joins TRBV5-1 to TRBJ2-7, with D tentatively TRBD1 or TRBD2 (5 bases each). Germline CDR1 reads SGHRS; CDR2 reads YFSETQ. The CDR3 consists of 13 residues. Trimming left V 7 bases short and J 0 bases short, with 11 bases between. DNA for the CDR3: TGCGCCAGCCGCAGGGAGAGCTCCTACGAGCAGTACTTC. This sequence encodes CASRRESSYEQYF.

This clonotype was counted between two and nine times. V and J are TRBV27 and TRBJ2-1, with 8 bases fitting TRBD2. The length of the CDR3 is 15 residues. Germline CDR1 MNHEY, CDR2 SMNVEV (reference sequence). The J segment lost 7 bases and the V segment lost 6 bases, leaving 11 bases of the junction unmatched. CDR3 protein: CASSTPGLVRNEQFF. The CDR3 DNA follows: TGTGCCAGCAGCACACCGGGACTAGTCAGGAATGAGCAGTTCTTC.

This clonotype was counted at least ten times. The rearrangement uses TRBV5-4 and TRBJ2-1; 8 nucleotides align to TRBD1. V lost 0 bases to trimming and J lost 4 bases; unmatched junction nucleotides: 3. This CDR3 has 15 amino acids. The germline V gene encodes CDR1 SGHNT and CDR2 YYREEE (reference sequence). The CDR3 bases are TGTGCCAGCAGCTTGGGTACAGGGGGGTACAATGAGCAGTTCTTC. Translation gives CASSLGTGGYNEQFF.

There are many counts of this clonotype. The chain combines TRBV18 with TRBJ1-2, with 9 bases aligning to TRBD1. CDR3 size: 14 residues. Germline CDR1 reads KGHSH; CDR2 reads LQKENI. The V segment lost 6 bases and the J segment 2 bases; nucleotides outside the gene matches: 4. CDR3 bases: TGTGCCAGCTCGAGGGACAGGGAGAACTATGGCTACACCTTC. Translated, it gives CASSRDRENYGYTF.

There are many counts of this clonotype. The V call is TRBV30, the J call TRBJ1-3; D is ambiguous. V shed 7 bases and J shed 3 bases, with 16 bases lying between them. The CDR3 is 14 residues long. Germline V gene data show CDR1 as GTSNPN and CDR2 as SVGIG (reference sequence). CDR3 nucleotides: TGTGCCTCGAGACGAGGAGAAGGTGGAAACACCATATATTTT. Amino acids: CASRRGEGGNTIYF.

In this sample, this clonotype turned up many times. CDR3 protein: CASSLIPGQNNEQFF. The CDR3 DNA follows: TGTGCCAGCAGCTTAATACCGGGCCAAAACAATGAGCAGTTCTTC. The V call is TRBV7-9, the J call TRBJ2-1; D not certain. Germline V CDR1 and CDR2: SEHNR, FQNEAQ (reference sequence). Trimming removed 2 bases at V and 5 bases at J, with 13 bases between. The CDR3 runs to 15 residues.

This clonotype was picked up many times. The J gene is TRBJ2-7, the V gene TRBV27; TRBD2 matches 13 bases. CDR3 length: 16 residues. Per germline, CDR1 MNHEY and CDR2 SMNVEV (reference sequence). The V segment lost 2 bases and the J segment 2 bases; nucleotides outside the gene matches: 3. In DNA, the CDR3 is TGTGCCAGCAGTTTAACCGGGACTAGCGGGGCCTACGAGCAGTACTTC. Translation: CASSLTGTSGAYEQYF.

A word on this clonotype: It is likely a read error: a sequence one base away is far more abundant. This chain connects TRBV2 to TRBJ2-7; 10 nucleotides align to TRBD2. From germline, CDR1 is SNHLY and CDR2 FYNNEI. The CDR3 is 15 residues long. The junction had 10 bases not matched to a gene; V was cut back by 4 bases and J by 7 bases. The CDR3: CASSVAGGSYNEQYF. The CDR3 DNA reads as TGTGCCAGCAGTGTAGCGGGGGGTTCCTACAATGAGCAGTACTTC.

This clonotype was seen repeatedly, ten times or more. This chain joins TRBV7-2 and TRBJ2-3, with 9 bases lining up with TRBD2. The length of the CDR3 is 20 residues. CDR1 and CDR2 (germline): SGHTA, FQGNSA. V shed 5 bases, J shed 3 bases, and the junction held 21 bases outside the gene matches. This CDR3 reads CASSPGLNLRGGILTDTQYF. CDR3 nucleotides: TGTGCCAGCAGCCCGGGACTCAACTTGCGGGGGGGCATCTTAACAGATACGCAGTATTTT.

This clonotype was found many times. The genes are TRBV9 and TRBJ2-1, with 15 bases matching TRBD2. This CDR3 has 15 amino acids. Trimming cost V 3 bases and J 10 bases; bases outside gene matches: 5. CDR1 is SGDLS, CDR2 YYNGEE, per germline. In DNA, the CDR3 is TGTGCCAGCAGCGGGACTAGCGGGGGGGCCCTGGAGCAGTTCTTC. Translated: CASSGTSGGALEQFF.